The next 31 T cell receptor beta chains were all read from a single sample in a study of long-term antiretroviral therapy in people with HIV. The assay used was immunoSEQ (version v3.0), run at survey level. Assay used: immunoSEQ multiplex PCR; TCRdb lists only in-frame clones, some missing. The repertoire has some 18,000 clones, less than 85% of them found once; the top ten carry around 15%. Sample: unsorted PBMCs, taken 0.5 years before starting antiretroviral therapy. The receptors here all came from a woman between 45 and 65 years old with HIV.

V usage is TRBV30 and J usage is TRBJ1-3, with D unclear. Trimming stripped 2 bases from V and 0 bases from J, with 14 bases between. The CDR3 consists of 16 residues. Looked up from germline, CDR1 is GTSNPN and CDR2 is SVGIG (reference sequence). In nucleotides, the CDR3 is TGTGCCTGGAGTCCCACGGTTCCCAACTCTGGAAACACCATATATTTT. It translates to CAWSPTVPNSGNTIYF.

This chain connects TRBV5-5 to TRBJ1-2; 9 bases map to TRBD1. The germline V gene encodes CDR1 SGHKS and CDR2 YYEKEE (reference sequence). V was pared by 4 bases and J by 3 bases, with 4 bases of the junction left unmatched. The CDR3 sequence is 14 residues long. The CDR3 region has the DNA TGTGCCAGCAGCCCTTGGACAGGGGACTATGGCTACACCTTC. Its protein product is CASSPWTGDYGYTF.

The gene calls are TRBV30 and TRBJ2-3, with D perhaps matching TRBD1 or TRBD2 (5 bases each). The germline V and J ends were trimmed by 0 bases and 4 bases, with 14 bases remaining between them. Germline V gene lookup returns CDR1 GTSNPN and CDR2 SVGIG (reference sequence). This CDR3 spans 15 amino acids. CDR3 DNA: TGTGCCTGGAGTGTCGAGGGGATGAGGGCAGATACGCAGTATTTT. Protein sequence: CAWSVEGMRADTQYF.

The rearrangement uses TRBV12-5 and TRBJ2-7; 8 nucleotides match TRBD2. This CDR3 spans 14 amino acids. J lost 5 bases, V lost 4 bases, and 7 bases had no gene match. Germline V lookup: CDR1 LGHNT, CDR2 FRNRAP. CDR3 region: CASGYPGGVHEQYF. The CDR3 DNA reads as TGTGCTAGTGGTTACCCCGGGGGGGTCCACGAGCAGTACTTC.

The rearrangement uses TRBV5-4 and TRBJ2-3, with D perhaps matching TRBD1 or TRBD2 (5 bases each). The germline V gene has CDR1 SGHNT and CDR2 YYREEE (reference sequence). This CDR3 is 15 amino acids long. V gave up 2 bases and J gave up 4 bases, with 14 bases separating them. CDR3 bases: TGTGCCAGCAGCTTTCCGGGACCCCGCCCAGATACGCAGTATTTT. The encoded protein is CASSFPGPRPDTQYF.

The chain employs TRBV5-1 and TRBJ1-2; D gene ambiguous. This CDR3 comprises 13 residues. Trimming took off 4 bases at V and 8 bases at J, with 15 bases between the two ends. The germline CDR1 and CDR2 sequences are SGHRS and YFSETQ. The CDR3 DNA follows: TGCGCCAGCAGCATGTTTGTCCAAGAAGGCTACACCTTC. It encodes CASSMFVQEGYTF.

The rearrangement uses TRBV29-1 and TRBJ2-3, with D possibly TRBD2 on 7 matching bases. This CDR3 comprises 13 residues. The V gene lost 6 bases and the J gene lost 6 bases, with 16 bases spanning the gap. Germline V gene lookup returns CDR1 SQVTM and CDR2 ANQGSEA. CDR3 sequence (DNA): TGCAGCGTAGGGGGGGGTTTTGAGGATACGCAGTATTTT. It encodes CSVGGGFEDTQYF.

This chain connects TRBV7-3 to TRBJ2-2; D may be TRBD1 or TRBD2 (5 bases each). Trimming left V 4 bases short and J 3 bases short, with 9 bases between. CDR3 size: 14 residues. Germline CDR1 SGHTA, CDR2 FQGTGA. The CDR3 bases are TGTGCCAGCAGCTCGGGACCCTACACCGGGGAGCTGTTTTTT. This translates into CASSSGPYTGELFF.

This clone appeared a single time. The genes are TRBV7-3 and TRBJ1-1; no firm D call. V was trimmed by 8 bases and J by 2 bases, leaving 12 bases between them. CDR3 length: 13 residues. Germline V gene lookup returns CDR1 SGHTA and CDR2 FQGTGA. CDR3 nucleotide sequence: TGTGCCAGCGGCGAGGAGGGTAACACTGAAGCTTTCTTT. As protein: CASGEEGNTEAFF.

The V and J genes are TRBV18 and TRBJ1-5; a possible D gene is TRBD1 (5 bases). There are 14 residues in the CDR3. Germline CDR1 reads KGHSH; CDR2 reads LQKENI. Trimming removed 3 bases at V and 2 bases at J, with 8 bases between. The CDR3 region is CASSPSQGNQPQHF. The CDR3 DNA follows: TGTGCCAGCTCACCCTCACAGGGCAATCAGCCCCAGCATTTT.

The chain has TRBV11-3 and TRBJ1-3; D not certain. The CDR3 consists of 14 residues. V lost 2 bases, J lost 1 base, and 6 bases lay in between. CDR1 SGHNT and CDR2 YENEEA come from the germline V gene. CDR3 nucleotide sequence: TGTGCCAGCAGCTTACCGGGGTCTGGAAACACCATATATTTT. This translates into CASSLPGSGNTIYF.

The rearrangement links TRBV5-4 to TRBJ1-4, with 8 bases aligning to TRBD1. CDR1 and CDR2 (germline): SGHNT, YYREEE (reference sequence). Germline trimming cut 0 bases from V and 2 bases from J; bases unmatched to any gene: 3. This CDR3 has 16 amino acids. The CDR3 region is CASSLARDRTNEKLFF. CDR3 bases: TGTGCCAGCAGCTTGGCGCGGGACAGGACTAATGAAAAACTGTTTTTT.

The count of this clone is one. The rearrangement uses TRBV27 and TRBJ2-4; the match to TRBD2 covers 7 bases. With 4 bases clipped from V and 1 base from J, the junction kept 4 bases outside the gene matches. Per the germline V gene, CDR1 is MNHEY and CDR2 is SMNVEV (reference sequence). This CDR3 comprises 15 residues. DNA of the CDR3: TGTGCCAGCAGTTACGGGACTACCGCCAAAAACATTCAGTACTTC. This codes for CASSYGTTAKNIQYF.

The rearrangement uses TRBV5-6 and TRBJ1-5; no definite D call. Germline assignment: CDR1 SGHDT and CDR2 YYEEEE. Trimming removed 3 bases from V and 8 bases from J, with 12 bases in between. CDR3 length equals 13 residues. The CDR3 reads CASSSRPLEPQHF. The CDR3 DNA follows: TGTGCCAGCAGCTCCCGACCACTTGAGCCCCAGCATTTT. Drawing the rest from reference TRBV5-6 and TRBJ1-5, the complete variable domain is DAGVTQSPTHLIKTRGQQVTLRCSPKSGHDTVSWYQQALGQGPQFIFQYYEEEERQRGNFPDRFSGHQFPNYSSELNVNALLLGDSALYLCASSSRPLEPQHFGDGTRLSIL.

In its sample, this clone was seen a few times. The chain combines TRBV27 with TRBJ1-6, with TRBD1 as a possible D gene (5 bases). CDR1 is MNHEY and CDR2 is SMNVEV in the germline V gene (reference sequence). Trimming took off 2 bases at V and 1 base at J, with 9 bases between the two ends. The CDR3 sequence is 16 residues long. The CDR3 nucleotides are TGTGCCAGCAGTTTAGATGGGGGATCCTATAATTCACCCCTCCACTTT. This gives the protein CASSLDGGSYNSPLHF.

V and J are TRBV6-5 and TRBJ1-1; 7 bases match TRBD1. Germline V gives CDR1 MNHEY, CDR2 SVGAGI. The CDR3 covers 15 residues. V was clipped by 2 bases and J by 0 bases; unmatched bases: 3. CDR3 DNA sequence: TGTGCCAGCAGTTACCAGGACAGGATGAACACTGAAGCTTTCTTT. Encoded protein: CASSYQDRMNTEAFF.

This chain joins TRBV9 and TRBJ2-2, with 10 bases lining up with TRBD1. Germline assignment: CDR1 SGDLS and CDR2 YYNGEE. V was pared by 3 bases and J by 6 bases, with 5 bases of the junction left unmatched. The CDR3 is 15 amino acids. CDR3 region: CASSGRGQGSGELFF. Written as DNA, the CDR3 is TGTGCCAGCAGCGGCCGGGGACAGGGGTCCGGGGAGCTGTTTTTT.

The rearrangement joins TRBV19 to TRBJ2-7; 7 bases map to TRBD1. The trim removed 4 bases at V and 3 bases at J, leaving 9 bases unmatched. Germline lookup yields CDR1 LNHDA and CDR2 SQIVND (reference sequence). This CDR3 comprises 15 residues. The CDR3 coding sequence is TGTGCCAGTAGTACAGGGGGACCACCAATCTACGAGCAGTACTTC. Its protein product is CASSTGGPPIYEQYF.

The chain couples TRBV11-2 to TRBJ1-1, with no clear D. The CDR3 totals 14 residues. Germline CDR1 and CDR2: SGHAT and FQNNGV. Trimming removed 1 base at V and 2 bases at J, with 8 bases between. The CDR3 region is CASSLGQANTEAFF. CDR3 DNA sequence: TGTGCCAGCAGCTTAGGGCAGGCCAACACTGAAGCTTTCTTT.

The chain recombines TRBV11-2 with TRBJ1-1; D remains unclear. Germline V lookup: CDR1 SGHAT, CDR2 FQNNGV. This CDR3 comprises 13 residues. V was clipped by 4 bases and J by 1 base, with 7 bases between them. The CDR3 region is CASSSNGNTEAFF. For the CDR3, the DNA is TGTGCCAGCAGCTCGAACGGGAACACTGAAGCTTTCTTT.

The chain couples TRBV7-9 to TRBJ1-4, with 8 bases identical to TRBD1. CDR1 is SEHNR, CDR2 FQNEAQ, per germline (reference sequence). The CDR3 spans 16 residues. V was pared by 5 bases and J by 4 bases, with 9 bases of the junction left unmatched. The DNA of the CDR3 is TGTGCCAGCAGCCCGACAGGGGTCGGGGGTAATGAAAAACTGTTTTTT. Protein product: CASSPTGVGGNEKLFF.

The rearrangement links TRBV14 to TRBJ1-1, with a possible D match to TRBD1 (6 bases). V dropped 3 bases and J dropped 3 bases, with 20 bases sitting between them. CDR1 and CDR2 from the germline V gene are SGHDN and FVKESK. This CDR3 contains 17 residues. The CDR3 loop reads CASSQLTGSEGDTEAFF. The CDR3 coding sequence is TGTGCCAGCAGCCAGCTCACAGGATCCGAGGGGGACACTGAAGCTTTCTTT.

The rearrangement links TRBV7-9 to TRBJ1-1; D not resolved. The CDR3 extends over 11 amino acids. Germline assignment: CDR1 SEHNR and CDR2 FQNEAQ (reference sequence). V lost 3 bases, J lost 11 bases, and 10 bases lay in between. CDR3 coding DNA: TGTGCCAGCAGCTTTGTGGACGACGCTTTCTTT. It yields the protein CASSFVDDAFF.

V gene TRBV7-9 combines with J gene TRBJ2-7; a weak D match, TRBD2 (5 bases). The V gene lost 11 bases and the J gene lost 5 bases, with 13 bases spanning the gap. From germline, CDR1 is SEHNR and CDR2 FQNEAQ (reference sequence). The CDR3 sequence is 11 residues long. The CDR3 is CAVPRDHEQYF. The CDR3, as DNA: TGTGCCGTCCCGAGGGATCACGAGCAGTACTTC.

This rearrangement joins TRBV2 to TRBJ2-1; D possibly corresponds to TRBD2 (5 bases). CDR1 and CDR2 (germline): SNHLY, FYNNEI. This CDR3 region has 16 residues. The V gene lost 3 bases and the J gene lost 5 bases, with 17 bases spanning the gap. The CDR3, as DNA: TGTGCCAGCAGTGATAGGGAGCATGTGTTGAACAATGAGCAGTTCTTC. It encodes CASSDREHVLNNEQFF.

This clone was found a few times. Other nucleotide sequences from this sample produce the same CDR3. The chain is built from TRBV2 and TRBJ1-6, with 8 bases aligning to TRBD1. The CDR3 is 13 amino acids. Germline V gene sequence: CDR1 SNHLY, CDR2 FYNNEI. The V segment lost 6 bases and the J segment 7 bases; nucleotides outside the gene matches: 2. The CDR3: CASRQGGNSPLHF. The CDR3 bases are TGTGCCAGCAGACAGGGGGGAAATTCACCCCTCCACTTT.

This chain joins TRBV19 and TRBJ2-7, with D maybe TRBD2 (6 bases). Trimming left V 4 bases short and J 8 bases short, with 18 bases between. The CDR3 has 14 amino acids. The germline V gene has CDR1 LNHDA and CDR2 SQIVND (reference sequence). The CDR3 nucleotides read TGTGCCAGTAGTACTCAAACCGGGGGATCCAAGCAGTACTTC. Its protein is CASSTQTGGSKQYF.

The J gene is TRBJ2-3, the V gene TRBV6-1; 9 positions agree with TRBD1. V lost 6 bases to trimming and J lost 2 bases; unmatched junction nucleotides: 6. This CDR3 is built from 15 residues. Germline CDR1 reads MNHNS; CDR2 reads SASEGT. CDR3 protein: CASRDRGSLTDTQYF. The CDR3 DNA sequence: TGTGCCAGCAGGGACAGGGGCTCCCTCACAGATACGCAGTATTTT.

V usage is TRBV5-6 and J usage is TRBJ2-7; 8 bases fit TRBD1. V was pared by 4 bases and J by 6 bases, with 9 bases of the junction left unmatched. Germline CDR1 is SGHDT and CDR2 is YYEEEE. CDR3 length: 14 amino acids. CDR3 DNA sequence: TGTGCCAGCAGCCTCGGGACAGGCCTCGGCGAGCAGTACTTC. Its translation is CASSLGTGLGEQYF.

The chain couples TRBV7-9 to TRBJ1-2; D gene uncertain. The CDR3 contains 12 residues. Germline CDR1 SEHNR, CDR2 FQNEAQ (reference sequence). Trimming took 5 bases from V and 3 from J, leaving 7 bases between them. The CDR3 region has the DNA TGTGCCAGCAGCCCCGAATACTATGGCTACACCTTC. Translated: CASSPEYYGYTF.

The chain uses TRBV7-8 and TRBJ2-7; tentative D call: TRBD1 (5 bases). Germline CDR1 and CDR2: SGHVS and FQNEAQ. The ends were cut back, 5 bases at V and 2 bases at J, with 7 bases in the middle. The CDR3 has 12 amino acids. CDR3 residues: CASSDSTYEQYV. The CDR3 DNA reads TGTGCCAGCAGCGACAGCACCTACGAGCAGTACGTC.